The rows below give T cell receptor beta chains drawn from one sample of a study of blood T cell repertoires in COVID-19. The data were produced by immunoSEQ multiplex PCR, yet TCRdb's version contains in-frame clones alone and is incomplete. The repertoire has about 81,000 clones, 88% of them found once; the top ten carry about 6.7%. The sequenced material came from peripheral blood. Every receptor here comes from a man between 70 and 80 years old with acute or convalescent COVID-19. CDR3s include the opening cysteine and the closing phenylalanine or tryptophan. Each record gives: clone size, V gene, D gene, J gene, CDR3 protein, CDR3 DNA. A D gene is named only where the DNA matches it firmly. Clone size is given for some rows only: seen once, a few or many times, or a class if the clone is expanded.

size: .; V: TRBV6-5; D: TRBD1; J: TRBJ2-1; CDR3: CASSNRGVYNEQFF; DNA: TGTGCCAGCAGCAACAGGGGGGTTTACAATGAGCAGTTCTTC
size: .; V: TRBV3-1/TRBV3-2; D: .; J: TRBJ1-3; CDR3: CASSQLQGSRNTIYF; DNA: TGTGCCAGCAGCCAATTGCAGGGCTCGCGAAACACCATATATTTT
size: .; V: TRBV3-1/TRBV3-2; D: .; J: TRBJ1-6; CDR3: CASSQALSSPLHF; DNA: TGTGCCAGCAGCCAAGCCCTGAGTTCACCCCTCCACTTT
size: once; V: TRBV3-1/TRBV3-2; D: .; J: TRBJ1-5; CDR3: CASSQTYSNQPQHF; DNA: TGTGCCAGCAGCCAAACTTATAGCAATCAGCCCCAGCATTTT
size: many; V: TRBV19; D: .; J: TRBJ1-5; CDR3: CASSIQMGPQPQHF; DNA: TGTGCCAGTAGTATTCAGATGGGCCCTCAGCCCCAGCATTTT
size: once; V: TRBV19; D: TRBD1; J: TRBJ1-1; CDR3: CASTEGGRPAFF; DNA: TGTGCCAGTACAGAAGGGGGCAGACCAGCTTTCTTT
size: .; V: TRBV2; D: .; J: TRBJ2-7; CDR3: CARANVYEQYF; DNA: TGTGCCAGGGCAAACGTCTACGAGCAGTACTTC
size: .; V: TRBV2; D: .; J: TRBJ2-7; CDR3: CASKESSYEQYF; DNA: TGTGCCAGCAAGGAGAGCTCCTACGAGCAGTACTTC
size: .; V: TRBV20-1; D: TRBD1; J: TRBJ1-5; CDR3: CSASGGQGNQPQHF; DNA: TGCAGTGCTAGTGGGGGACAGGGCAATCAGCCCCAGCATTTT
size: .; V: TRBV25-1; D: .; J: TRBJ1-2; CDR3: CASRGGGRRNGYTF; DNA: TGTGCCAGCAGGGGAGGCGGCCGTCGAAATGGCTACACCTTC